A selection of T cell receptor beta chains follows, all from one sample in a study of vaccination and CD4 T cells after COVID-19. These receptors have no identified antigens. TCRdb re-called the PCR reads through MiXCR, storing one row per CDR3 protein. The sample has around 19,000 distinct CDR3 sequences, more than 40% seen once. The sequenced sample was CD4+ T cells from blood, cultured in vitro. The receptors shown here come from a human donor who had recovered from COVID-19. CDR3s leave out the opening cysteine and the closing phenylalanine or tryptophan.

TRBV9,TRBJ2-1,ASSTTRGRDEQF
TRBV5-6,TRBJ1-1,ASSSGGQLNTEAF
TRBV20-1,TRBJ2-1,SARDLRGYNEQF
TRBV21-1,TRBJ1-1,ASSNPTGASDEAF
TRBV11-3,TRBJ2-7,ASSAWTSGSEYEQY
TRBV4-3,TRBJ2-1,ASSQKRMIGGNEQF
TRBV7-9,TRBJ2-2,ASSLARRGVAGELF
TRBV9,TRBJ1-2,ASSPLQGGGDYGYT
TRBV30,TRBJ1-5,AWDRGTVYNQPQH
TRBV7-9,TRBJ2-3,ASSWGGGTVPDTQY
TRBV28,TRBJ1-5,ASSLSHRGVQPQH
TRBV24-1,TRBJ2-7,ATSDTNNYEQY
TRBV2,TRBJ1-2,ASRGGQVGYT
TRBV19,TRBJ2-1,ASSPIAGGYNEQF
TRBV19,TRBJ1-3,ASSMAQSGNTIY
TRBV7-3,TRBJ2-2,ASSLDGGELF
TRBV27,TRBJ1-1,ASSPRQGKVAF
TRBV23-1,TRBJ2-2,ASSQAAGGNTGELF
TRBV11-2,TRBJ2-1,ASSPLTSGRANEQF
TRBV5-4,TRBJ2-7,ASSPRPGGYEQY
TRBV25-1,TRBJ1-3,ASSDPPAGPGNTIY
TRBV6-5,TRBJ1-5,ASSYEEGNQPQH
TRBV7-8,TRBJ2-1,ASSLIRSEQF
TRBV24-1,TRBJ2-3,ATSEPGPEDTQY
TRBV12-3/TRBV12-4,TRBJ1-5,ASREDRGQPQH
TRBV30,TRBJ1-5,AWRVQGARVNQPQH
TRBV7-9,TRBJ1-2,ASSRAGLHYGYT
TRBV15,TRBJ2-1,ATSSSRGVRYNEQF
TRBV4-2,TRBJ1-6,ASSQVSLDGSSYNSPLH
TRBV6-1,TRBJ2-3,ASSELFQGTSTDTQY
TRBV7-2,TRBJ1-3,ASSSDRNSGNTIY
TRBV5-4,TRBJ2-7,ASSWAPQGRYEQY
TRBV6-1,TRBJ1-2,ASSATLRGYT
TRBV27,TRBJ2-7,ASSSHGRGYEQY
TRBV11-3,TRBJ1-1,ASRVWEDTEAF
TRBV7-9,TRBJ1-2,ASSFENYGYT
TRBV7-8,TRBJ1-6,ASSFQMDRDNSPLH
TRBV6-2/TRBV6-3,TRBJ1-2,ASSNTGFYGYA
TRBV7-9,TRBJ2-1,ASSLAGGGNEQF
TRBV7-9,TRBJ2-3,ASSLTGLSDTQY
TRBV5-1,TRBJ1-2,ASSLAEGYGYT